This passage covers 27 T cell receptor beta chains from one sample sequenced in a study of CD8+ T cells in alopecia areata (dated by TCRdb to the late 2010s). The time point label corresponds to: less than 25 weeks on oral tofacitinib. The sample's treatment or condition label is to be understood as: oral pan-JAK inhibitor, 5-10 mg twice daily. Library method: the immunoSEQ multiplex PCR assay. RNA was extracted from all samples and reverse transcribed into cDNA, which served as template for TCR sequencing. The source is immuneACCESS, and TCRdb retained only in-frame sequences with V and J called. Part of the clones is not carried over; for the studies checked, unresolved V genes explain less than half of this, and the remainder is unexplained. This sample gives around 180,000 clones in total; over 55% of them show up just once. The ten largest clones represent approximately 1% of the sample. This material consisted of CD4+ T cells sorted from blood, taken at week 24, from a patient treated with tofacitinib. These receptors were collected from a human donor with alopecia areata.

J is TRBJ1-1 and V is TRBV9; D is undetermined. The germline V gene has CDR1 SGDLS and CDR2 YYNGEE. Trimming took off 0 bases at V and 2 bases at J, with 11 bases between the two ends. CDR3 size: 15 residues. CDR3 nucleotides: TGTGCCAGCAGCGTAGCACAGACCAGTAACACTGAAGCTTTCTTT. This translates into CASSVAQTSNTEAFF.

CDR3 nucleotides: TGTGCCATCAGTGAGGGAGGGCGGGAGCAGTACTTC. This sequence encodes CAISEGGREQYF. This rearrangement joins TRBV10-3 to TRBJ2-7; possibly TRBD2 for D (6 bases). The CDR3 extends over 12 amino acids. CDR1 ENHRY and CDR2 SYGVKD come from the germline V gene. V was pared by 2 bases and J by 7 bases, with 9 bases between.

The chain uses TRBV7-6 and TRBJ2-1; weak D call: TRBD2 (6 bases). The germline V gene has CDR1 SGHVS and CDR2 FNYEAQ. The CDR3 totals 16 residues. V shed 5 bases and J shed 9 bases, with 23 bases lying between them. In nucleotides, the CDR3 is TGTGCCAGCAGCCCCCTCGTGATAGCGGTCCGCGGTGAGCAGTTCTTC. Translated: CASSPLVIAVRGEQFF.

This rearrangement joins TRBV10-3 to TRBJ2-5; D is undetermined. V lost 3 bases, J lost 1 base, and 3 bases lay in between. The CDR3 covers 12 residues. The germline V gene encodes CDR1 ENHRY and CDR2 SYGVKD. The CDR3 nucleotides are TGTGCCATCAGTGAAGGCCAAGAGACCCAGTACTTC. Its protein product is CAISEGQETQYF.

The genes are TRBV4-3 and TRBJ1-2; D remains ambiguous. CDR1 is LGHNA and CDR2 is YSLEER in the germline V gene. This CDR3 contains 14 residues. V shed 1 base and J shed 0 bases, with 6 bases lying between them. The CDR3 DNA sequence: TGCGCCAGCAGCCAAGCCAGCTCTAACTATGGCTACACCTTC. Amino acids: CASSQASSNYGYTF.

The chain combines TRBV6-6 with TRBJ1-2; D not resolved. This CDR3 spans 14 amino acids. Trimming left V 0 bases short and J 4 bases short, with 9 bases between. Germline-derived CDR1 and CDR2 are MNHNY and SVGAGI (reference sequence). This CDR3 is CASSYSMGFYGYTF. CDR3 in DNA: TGTGCCAGCAGTTACTCCATGGGATTCTATGGCTACACCTTC.

V is TRBV27 and J is TRBJ1-5; 7 positions match TRBD1. J lost 7 bases, V lost 6 bases, and 12 bases had no gene match. Germline CDR1 and CDR2: MNHEY and SMNVEV (reference sequence). The CDR3 length is 15 residues. CDR3: CASSTQGGGGQPQHF. The CDR3 nucleotides are TGTGCCAGCAGCACCCAGGGAGGGGGCGGACAGCCCCAGCATTTT.

This clone was seen only once. This chain links TRBV30 with TRBJ1-5, with D unresolved. Trimming removed 0 bases from V and 3 bases from J, with 9 bases in between. Germline CDR1 GTSNPN, CDR2 SVGIG (reference sequence). CDR3 length: 14 residues. The CDR3 DNA reads TGTGCCTGGAGTGTTGGCCGGAACAATCAGCCCCAGCATTTT. Translating it yields CAWSVGRNNQPQHF.

A few counts support this clone. The gene calls are TRBV7-9 and TRBJ1-1; D possibly corresponds to TRBD1 (5 bases). From germline, CDR1 is SEHNR and CDR2 FQNEAQ (reference sequence). V lost 0 bases, J lost 0 bases, and 8 bases lay in between. The CDR3 has 15 residues. The CDR3 spells CASSLADRMNTEAFF. CDR3 DNA: TGTGCCAGCAGCTTAGCTGACAGAATGAACACTGAAGCTTTCTTT.

V gene TRBV15 combines with J gene TRBJ2-1, with 10 bases lining up with TRBD1. The CDR3 has 16 residues. V was clipped by 5 bases and J by 7 bases; unmatched bases: 11. Per the germline V gene, CDR1 is LNHNV and CDR2 is YYDKDF (reference sequence). The CDR3 nucleotides are TGTGCCACCAGCGGGAGATTAGGACAGGGGGGGAATGAGCAGTTCTTC. Translating it yields CATSGRLGQGGNEQFF.

The chain recombines TRBV29-1 with TRBJ1-1; no clear D gene. Germline V lookup: CDR1 SQVTM, CDR2 ANQGSEA. Deletions cut 4 bases from V and 2 bases from J, with 11 bases between. The CDR3 contains 13 residues. The CDR3 DNA sequence: TGCAGCGTTGCAAACAGCTTAAACACTGAAGCTTTCTTT. Translating gives CSVANSLNTEAFF.

This clone occurred once. The V gene is TRBV29-1, the J gene TRBJ1-2; D unresolved. V lost 7 bases, J lost 4 bases, and 16 bases lay in between. The CDR3 totals 13 residues. Germline values: CDR1 SQVTM, CDR2 ANQGSEA. This CDR3 reads CSAANTQTYGYTF. The CDR3 region has the DNA TGCAGCGCCGCGAATACCCAGACCTATGGCTACACCTTC.

Only one count was recorded for this clone. The chain combines TRBV6-5 with TRBJ1-1; D may be TRBD1 (5 bases). Deletions cut 5 bases from V and 1 base from J, with 14 bases between. The CDR3 loop spans 15 amino acids. The V gene's germline CDR1 is MNHEY and CDR2 SVGAGI. The CDR3 spells CASSPLGRGNTEAFF. CDR3 in DNA: TGTGCCAGCAGTCCTTTGGGGAGGGGGAACACTGAAGCTTTCTTT.

CDR3 in DNA: TGCAAATCCACCCACCAGGGACACACTGAAGCTTTCTTT. It encodes CKSTHQGHTEAFF. The gene calls are TRBV29-1 and TRBJ1-1, with a weak D call TRBD1 (5 bases). Germline CDR1 and CDR2: SQVTM and ANQGSEA. This CDR3 is 13 amino acids long.

The chain carries TRBV15 and TRBJ2-5, with unresolved D. The CDR3 has 15 residues. Germline lookup yields CDR1 LNHNV and CDR2 YYDKDF (reference sequence). The V end was cut by 0 bases, the J end by 5 bases, with 13 bases between. Here the CDR3 reads CATSRETGLRETQYF. CDR3 DNA: TGTGCCACCAGCAGAGAGACGGGTCTCCGGGAGACCCAGTACTTC.

This chain uses TRBV29-1 with TRBJ1-1; a possible D gene is TRBD1 (5 bases). This CDR3 is 13 amino acids long. The germline V gene encodes CDR1 SQVTM and CDR2 ANQGSEA. The V gene lost 3 bases and the J gene lost 6 bases, with 14 bases spanning the gap. In DNA, the CDR3 is TGCAGCGTTGAGGAAGGGGTGGGTTCTGAAGCTTTCTTT. It translates to CSVEEGVGSEAFF.

This clone has more than one count but fewer than ten. J is TRBJ1-6 and V is TRBV6-4, with 8 bases that match TRBD1. The CDR3 contains 14 residues. Trimming cost V 6 bases and J 10 bases; bases outside gene matches: 8. Looked up from germline, CDR1 is MRHNA and CDR2 is SNTAGT. In DNA form, the CDR3 reads TGTGCCAGCAGCCAACAGGGGGTAGGGTCACCCCTCCACTTT. Its protein is CASSQQGVGSPLHF.

As regards this clone: Other DNA sequences within the sample encode an identical CDR3. This chain uses TRBV29-1 with TRBJ1-1; D not resolved. Germline V gives CDR1 SQVTM, CDR2 ANQGSEA. The V and J ends lost 4 bases and 5 bases respectively, with 8 bases between them. The CDR3 is 11 amino acids. CDR3 sequence: CSVVSNTEAFF. CDR3 bases: TGCAGCGTTGTAAGCAATACTGAAGCTTTCTTT.

The chain links TRBV5-1 to TRBJ2-3; D unresolved. Germline CDR1 is SGHRS and CDR2 is YFSETQ. V gave up 4 bases and J gave up 2 bases, with 14 bases separating them. The CDR3 extends over 15 amino acids. The CDR3 region has the DNA TGCGCCAGCAGCACCGGCGGCTCCAACACAGATACGCAGTATTTT. Its translation: CASSTGGSNTDTQYF.

The CDR3 nucleotides read TGCAGCGTTGAAGTAAGGACGGCTGGCACTGAAGCTTTCTTT. It translates to CSVEVRTAGTEAFF. The chain has TRBV29-1 and TRBJ1-1; D is unresolved. CDR3 size: 14 residues. Germline CDR1 reads SQVTM; CDR2 reads ANQGSEA. Trimming removed 1 base at V and 4 bases at J, with 13 bases between.

This sequence joins TRBV7-9 and TRBJ2-2; 8 nucleotides match TRBD1. Trimming at V came to 4 bases and at J to 4 bases, leaving 8 bases not matched to a gene. From germline, CDR1 is SEHNR and CDR2 FQNEAQ (reference sequence). The CDR3 extends over 16 amino acids. The CDR3 bases are TGTGCCAGCAGCTCGAGGACAGGGATGGGCACCGGGGAGCTGTTTTTT. Residues: CASSSRTGMGTGELFF.

The sample holds one count of this clone. J is TRBJ1-6 and V is TRBV9; D not resolved. Germline V gene data show CDR1 as SGDLS and CDR2 as YYNGEE. The CDR3 is 14 residues long. V lost 3 bases, J lost 7 bases, and 11 bases lay in between. The CDR3 sequence: CASSASLQNSPLHF. The CDR3 bases are TGTGCCAGCAGCGCGTCCCTACAGAATTCACCCCTCCACTTT.

The V call is TRBV27, the J call TRBJ2-2, with 12 bases fitting TRBD2. Germline values: CDR1 MNHEY, CDR2 SMNVEV (reference sequence). The CDR3 consists of 17 residues. The V and J ends lost 7 bases and 1 base, in that order; junction bases with no gene match: 7. The CDR3 protein is CASTLILAGGNTGELFF. The CDR3 coding sequence is TGTGCCAGCACCCTGATACTAGCGGGGGGGAACACCGGGGAGCTGTTTTTT.

The rearrangement links TRBV27 to TRBJ1-1, with 9 bases matching TRBD1. The CDR3 consists of 14 residues. The J segment lost 6 bases and the V segment lost 2 bases, leaving 4 bases of the junction unmatched. Germline loops: CDR1 MNHEY, CDR2 SMNVEV (reference sequence). The CDR3 DNA reads TGTGCCAGCAGTTTAAGACAGGGGGGCGCTGAAGCTTTCTTT. Protein sequence: CASSLRQGGAEAFF.

The chain employs TRBV19 and TRBJ2-3; unclear D gene. The germline CDR1 and CDR2 sequences are LNHDA and SQIVND (reference sequence). V lost 4 bases, J lost 2 bases, and 13 bases lay in between. The CDR3 runs to 15 residues. In DNA form, the CDR3 reads TGTGCCAGTAGTAAAGAAAACCCTTACACAGATACGCAGTATTTT. Amino acids: CASSKENPYTDTQYF.

This chain uses TRBV5-1 with TRBJ2-3; 7 bases are shared with TRBD2. The CDR3 contains 16 residues. J was trimmed by 0 bases and V by 2 bases; bases with no gene match: 6. Germline assignment: CDR1 SGHRS and CDR2 YFSETQ. Here the CDR3 reads CASSLPGGSSTDTQYF. The CDR3 DNA is TGCGCCAGCAGCTTACCGGGGGGATCTAGCACAGATACGCAGTATTTT. The full variable domain, in which reference TRBV5-1 and TRBJ2-3 provide the parts outside the CDR3, is KAGVTQTPRYLIKTRGQQVTLSCSPISGHRSVSWYQQTPGQGLQFLFEYFSETQRNKGNFPGRFSGRQFSNSRSEMNVSTLELGDSALYLCASSLPGGSSTDTQYFGPGTRLTVL.

CDR3 coding DNA: TGCAGCGTCCAGACAGGGGGCGATTCACCCCTCCACTTT. Its translation: CSVQTGGDSPLHF. The chain has TRBV29-1 and TRBJ1-6; TRBD1 matches 10 bases. Germline values: CDR1 SQVTM, CDR2 ANQGSEA. The CDR3 extends over 13 amino acids. V lost 6 bases to trimming and J lost 8 bases; unmatched junction nucleotides: 4.